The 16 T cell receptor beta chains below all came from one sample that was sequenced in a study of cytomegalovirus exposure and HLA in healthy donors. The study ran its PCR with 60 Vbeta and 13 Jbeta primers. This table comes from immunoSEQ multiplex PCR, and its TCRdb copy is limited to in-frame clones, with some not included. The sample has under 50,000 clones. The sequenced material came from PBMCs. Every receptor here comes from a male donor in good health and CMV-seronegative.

The CDR3 nucleotides read TGTGCCAGCAGGCCGGGACTAGGAAACACCGGGGAGCTGTTTTTT. It specifies CASRPGLGNTGELFF. This chain joins TRBV2 and TRBJ2-2; TRBD2 matches at 8 bases. J was trimmed by 2 bases and V by 6 bases; bases with no gene match: 5. The CDR3 covers 15 residues. The germline gives CDR1 SNHLY, CDR2 FYNNEI.

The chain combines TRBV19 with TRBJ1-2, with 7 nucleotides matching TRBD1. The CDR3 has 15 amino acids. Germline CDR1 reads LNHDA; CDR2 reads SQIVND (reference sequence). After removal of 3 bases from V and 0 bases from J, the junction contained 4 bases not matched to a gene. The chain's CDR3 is CASSIGGTANYGYTF. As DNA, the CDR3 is TGTGCCAGTAGTATCGGCGGGACAGCTAACTATGGCTACACCTTC.

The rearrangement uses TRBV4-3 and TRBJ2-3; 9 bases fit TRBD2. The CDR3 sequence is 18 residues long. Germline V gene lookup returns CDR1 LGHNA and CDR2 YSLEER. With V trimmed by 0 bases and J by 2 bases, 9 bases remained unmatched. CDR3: CASSQDRGGGANTDTQYF. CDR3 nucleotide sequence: TGCGCCAGCAGCCAAGATCGGGGCGGGGGGGCTAACACAGATACGCAGTATTTT.

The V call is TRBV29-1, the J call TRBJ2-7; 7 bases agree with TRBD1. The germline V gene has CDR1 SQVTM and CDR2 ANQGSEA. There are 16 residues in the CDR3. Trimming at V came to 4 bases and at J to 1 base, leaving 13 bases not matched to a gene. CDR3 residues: CSVVGTDRAVSYEQYF. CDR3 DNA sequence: TGCAGCGTTGTTGGCACCGACAGGGCGGTGTCCTACGAGCAGTACTTC.

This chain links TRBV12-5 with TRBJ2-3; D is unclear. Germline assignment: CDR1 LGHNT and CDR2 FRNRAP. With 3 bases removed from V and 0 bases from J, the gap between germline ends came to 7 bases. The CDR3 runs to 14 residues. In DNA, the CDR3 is TGTGCTAGTGGTTTTAGCCGCAGCACAGATACGCAGTATTTT. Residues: CASGFSRSTDTQYF.

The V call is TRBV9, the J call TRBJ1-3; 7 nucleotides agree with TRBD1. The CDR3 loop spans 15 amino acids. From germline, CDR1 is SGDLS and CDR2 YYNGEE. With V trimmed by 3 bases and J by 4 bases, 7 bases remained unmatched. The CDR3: CASSATGSAGNTIYF. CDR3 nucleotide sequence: TGTGCCAGCAGCGCGACAGGGTCTGCCGGAAACACCATATATTTT. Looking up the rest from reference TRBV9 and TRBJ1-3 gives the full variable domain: DSGVTQTPKHLITATGQRVTLRCSPRSGDLSVYWYQQSLDQGLQFLIQYYNGEERAKGNILERFSAQQFPDLHSELNLSSLELGDSALYFCASSATGSAGNTIYFGEGSWLTVV.

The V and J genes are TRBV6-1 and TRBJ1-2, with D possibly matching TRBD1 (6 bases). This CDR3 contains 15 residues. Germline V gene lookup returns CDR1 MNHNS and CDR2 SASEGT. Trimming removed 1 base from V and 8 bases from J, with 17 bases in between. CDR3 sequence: CASSEGTQGRYGYTF. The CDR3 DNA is TGTGCCAGCAGTGAAGGGACCCAGGGGCGGTACGGCTACACCTTC.

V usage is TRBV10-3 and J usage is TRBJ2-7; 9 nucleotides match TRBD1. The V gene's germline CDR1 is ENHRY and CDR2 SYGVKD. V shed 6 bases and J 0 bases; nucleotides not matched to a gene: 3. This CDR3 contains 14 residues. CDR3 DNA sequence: TGTGCCATCAGCCCGGGACAGGGCTCCTACGAGCAGTACTTC. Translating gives CAISPGQGSYEQYF.

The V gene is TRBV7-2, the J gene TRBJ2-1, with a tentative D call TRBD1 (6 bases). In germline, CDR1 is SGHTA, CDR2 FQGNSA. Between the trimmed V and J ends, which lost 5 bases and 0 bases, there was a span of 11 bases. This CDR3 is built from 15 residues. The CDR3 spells CASSLGQISYNEQFF. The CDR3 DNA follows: TGTGCCAGCAGCCTAGGACAGATCTCCTACAATGAGCAGTTCTTC.

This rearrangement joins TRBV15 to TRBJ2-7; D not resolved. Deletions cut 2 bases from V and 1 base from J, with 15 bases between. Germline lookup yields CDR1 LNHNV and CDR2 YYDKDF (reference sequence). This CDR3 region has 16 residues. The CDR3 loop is CATSRPQTTGSYEQYF. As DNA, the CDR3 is TGTGCCACCAGCAGACCCCAAACCACCGGTTCCTACGAGCAGTACTTC.

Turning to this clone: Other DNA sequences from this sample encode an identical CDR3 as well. For the CDR3, the DNA is TGTGCTAGTGGTTTGGTACTGTTTGGGCGGGGGAGGTACCAAGAGACCCAGTACTTC. Residues: CASGLVLFGRGRYQETQYF. V and J are TRBV12-5 and TRBJ2-5; 7 nucleotides line up with TRBD2. Germline-derived CDR1 and CDR2 are LGHNT and FRNRAP. The CDR3 spans 19 residues. Losses at the gene ends were 0 bases for V and 0 bases for J; bases not matched to a gene: 13.

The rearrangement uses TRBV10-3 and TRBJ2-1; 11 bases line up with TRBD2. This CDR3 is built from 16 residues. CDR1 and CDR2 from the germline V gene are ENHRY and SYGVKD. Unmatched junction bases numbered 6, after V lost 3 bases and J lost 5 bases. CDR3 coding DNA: TGTGCCATCAGTGAATCTAGCGGGGGGAAGAACAATGAGCAGTTCTTC. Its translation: CAISESSGGKNNEQFF.

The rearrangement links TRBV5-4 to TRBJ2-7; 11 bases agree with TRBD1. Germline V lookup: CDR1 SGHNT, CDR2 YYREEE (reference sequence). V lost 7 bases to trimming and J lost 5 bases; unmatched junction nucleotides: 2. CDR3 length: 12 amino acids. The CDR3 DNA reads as TGTGCCAGCGGGACAGGGGGTCACGAGCAGTACTTC. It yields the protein CASGTGGHEQYF.

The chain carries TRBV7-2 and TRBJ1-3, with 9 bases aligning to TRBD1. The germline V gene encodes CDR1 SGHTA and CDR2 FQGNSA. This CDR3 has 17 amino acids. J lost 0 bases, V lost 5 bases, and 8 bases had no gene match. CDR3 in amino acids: CASSVRDRVLSGNTIYF. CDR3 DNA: TGTGCCAGCAGCGTCCGGGACAGGGTTCTCTCTGGAAACACCATATATTTT.

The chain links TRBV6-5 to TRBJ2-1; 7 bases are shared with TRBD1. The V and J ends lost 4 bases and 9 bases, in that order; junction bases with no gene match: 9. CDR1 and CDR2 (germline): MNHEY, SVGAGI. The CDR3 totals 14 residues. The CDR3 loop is CASSLSRDSGEQFF. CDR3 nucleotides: TGTGCCAGCAGTTTGTCCCGGGACAGTGGTGAGCAGTTCTTC.

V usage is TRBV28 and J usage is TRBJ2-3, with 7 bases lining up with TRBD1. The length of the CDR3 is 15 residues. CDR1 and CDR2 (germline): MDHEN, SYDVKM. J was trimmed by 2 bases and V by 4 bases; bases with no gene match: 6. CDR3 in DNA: TGTGCCAGCAGTTCACCGGGACAGAACACAGATACGCAGTATTTT. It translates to CASSSPGQNTDTQYF.